A single sample is the source of the 12 T cell receptor beta chains below, sequenced in a study of blood T cell repertoires in COVID-19. Assay: immunoSEQ multiplex PCR; the TCRdb copy retains only in-frame clones and omits some. The table records hundreds of thousands of clones, less than 90% of them present only once. Source material: peripheral blood. These receptors all come from a woman aged 70-85 years with COVID-19, enrolled during active disease.

This chain uses TRBV3-1 (or the pseudogene TRBV3-2) with TRBJ1-2; TRBD1 agrees at 8 bases. This CDR3 contains 16 residues. Per the germline V gene, CDR1 is LGHDT and CDR2 is YNNKEL (reference sequence). The V gene end was trimmed by 4 bases and the J gene end by 4 bases; junction bases not matched to a gene: 11. CDR3 DNA: TGTGCCAGCAGCCGCCGGGGGCGGACAGGGCTCTATGGCTACACCTTC. Translating it yields CASSRRGRTGLYGYTF.

The V call is TRBV24-1, the J call TRBJ2-3; TRBD1 aligns across 8 bases. The CDR3 extends over 17 amino acids. Looked up from germline, CDR1 is KGHDR and CDR2 is SFDVKD. Germline trimming cut 1 base from V and 4 bases from J; bases unmatched to any gene: 9. Written as DNA, the CDR3 is TGTGCCACCAGTGATTTTTCCCGGGACAGGATTGCAGATACGCAGTATTTT. Residues: CATSDFSRDRIADTQYF.

The rearrangement links TRBV5-1 to TRBJ1-5; 7 nucleotides line up with TRBD1. Germline lookup yields CDR1 SGHRS and CDR2 YFSETQ. The V gene end was trimmed by 4 bases and the J gene end by 4 bases; junction bases not matched to a gene: 11. The CDR3 loop spans 16 amino acids. CDR3: CASSPGGDRSNQPQHF. The DNA of the CDR3 is TGCGCCAGCAGCCCTGGTGGGGACAGAAGTAATCAGCCCCAGCATTTT.

This clone showed up just a few times. The genes are TRBV4-1 and TRBJ1-2, with 7 nucleotides matching TRBD1. Germline V gene sequence: CDR1 MGHRA, CDR2 YSYEKL. J gave up 7 bases and V 3 bases, and 14 bases lay outside the gene matches. This CDR3 contains 16 residues. This chain's CDR3 is CASSHLLRDRAGGYTF. The CDR3 coding sequence is TGCGCCAGCAGCCACCTCCTAAGAGACAGGGCCGGTGGCTACACCTTC.

This clone was counted between two and nine times. The chain recombines TRBV29-1 with TRBJ2-1; TRBD1 matches at 9 bases. This CDR3 contains 13 residues. Germline V CDR1 and CDR2: SQVTM, ANQGSEA. V gave up 4 bases and J gave up 10 bases; unmatched junction bases: 8. The CDR3 reads CSVAGTGRGEQFF. The CDR3 coding sequence is TGCAGCGTTGCCGGGACAGGGCGAGGGGAGCAGTTCTTC.

V is TRBV10-3 and J is TRBJ1-2; no clear D gene. Trimming took off 3 bases at V and 7 bases at J, with 12 bases between the two ends. CDR3 size: 13 residues. Germline V gives CDR1 ENHRY, CDR2 SYGVKD. The CDR3 bases are TGTGCCATCAGTGACAGCCCGCCAGGTGGCTACACCTTC. This sequence encodes CAISDSPPGGYTF.

The gene calls are TRBV18 and TRBJ1-1; 7 bases are a match to TRBD1. With 3 bases clipped from V and 4 bases from J, the junction kept 8 bases outside the gene matches. Germline values: CDR1 KGHSH, CDR2 LQKENI. The CDR3 has 15 amino acids. CDR3 in amino acids: CASSPQQGDTTEAFF. The CDR3 DNA is TGTGCCAGCTCACCGCAGCAGGGGGACACCACTGAAGCTTTCTTT.

The chain couples TRBV3-1 (or the pseudogene TRBV3-2) to TRBJ1-3, with 7 positions matching TRBD1. The V gene's germline CDR1 is LGHDT and CDR2 YNNKEL (reference sequence). With 6 bases clipped from V and 4 bases from J, the junction kept 0 bases outside the gene matches. CDR3 length equals 12 residues. The CDR3 spells CASRDRGNTIYF. The CDR3 DNA sequence: TGTGCCAGCAGGGACAGGGGAAACACCATATATTTT.

The chain couples TRBV11-2 to TRBJ1-5, with D hard to call. This CDR3 has 15 amino acids. The germline gives CDR1 SGHAT, CDR2 FQNNGV. V was trimmed by 8 bases and J by 1 base, leaving 15 bases between them. The CDR3 sequence: CASRLGGTSNQPQHF. CDR3 DNA sequence: TGTGCCAGCCGGTTAGGCGGTACGAGCAATCAGCCCCAGCATTTT. The full variable domain, with the rest looked up from reference TRBV11-2 and TRBJ1-5, is EAGVAQSPRYKIIEKRQSVAFWCNPISGHATLYWYQQILGQGPKLLIQFQNNGVVDDSQLPKDRFSAERLKGVDSTLKIQPAKLEDSAVYLCASRLGGTSNQPQHFGDGTRLSIL.

The CDR3 loop is CASSYRERPLAGGFSYEQYF. CDR3 DNA sequence: TGTGCCAGCAGTTACCGAGAACGACCACTAGCGGGGGGCTTCTCCTACGAGCAGTACTTC. The V gene is TRBV6-2 or TRBV6-3, the J gene TRBJ2-7; 12 nucleotides align to TRBD2. V dropped 2 bases and J dropped 0; count of bases not matched to a gene: 14. The CDR3 covers 20 residues. Germline V gene sequence: CDR1 MNHEY, CDR2 SVGEGT.

The V gene is TRBV6-5, the J gene TRBJ1-6; D remains unclear. Per germline, CDR1 MNHEY and CDR2 SVGAGI. CDR3 size: 15 residues. Deletions cut 2 bases from V and 0 bases from J, with 5 bases between. The DNA of the CDR3 is TGTGCCAGCAGTTACAAGAGCTCCTATAATTCACCCCTCCACTTT. It codes for CASSYKSSYNSPLHF.

The rearrangement links TRBV21-1 to TRBJ1-4; the D call of TRBD1 is as the table states it, not checked on the DNA. TRBV21-1 is a listed pseudogene. The CDR3 runs to 18 residues. As DNA, the CDR3 is TGTGCCAGCAGCAAAGTAGGGACAGGGGGCGAAGGGGATGAAAAACTGTTTTTT. It codes for CASSKVGTGGEGDEKLFF.